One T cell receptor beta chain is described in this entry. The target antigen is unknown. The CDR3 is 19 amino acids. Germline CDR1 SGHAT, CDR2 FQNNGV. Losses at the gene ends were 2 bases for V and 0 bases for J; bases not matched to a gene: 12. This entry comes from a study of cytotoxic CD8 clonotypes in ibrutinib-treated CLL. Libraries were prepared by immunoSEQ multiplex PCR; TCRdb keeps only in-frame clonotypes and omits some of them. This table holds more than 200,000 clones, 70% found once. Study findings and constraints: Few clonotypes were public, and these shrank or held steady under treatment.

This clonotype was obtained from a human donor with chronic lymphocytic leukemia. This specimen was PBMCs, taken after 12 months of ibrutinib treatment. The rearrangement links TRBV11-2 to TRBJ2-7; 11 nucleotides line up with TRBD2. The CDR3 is CASSLSAVTSGTYSYEQYF. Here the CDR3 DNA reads TGTGCCAGCAGCTTATCGGCTGTGACTAGCGGGACCTACTCCTACGAGCAGTACTTC.